The 20 T cell receptor beta chains listed next were all sequenced from one sample in a study of blood T cell repertoires in COVID-19. Repertoires were generated with immunoSEQ multiplex PCR, while TCRdb's copy carries only in-frame clones and drops some. The sample consists of approximately 220,000 clones, 70% to 90% of them appearing once. The sequencing sample was made of PBMCs or T cells enriched from blood (not recorded which). Receptors originate from a middle-aged woman with acute COVID-19.

The chain links TRBV28 to TRBJ2-2; D uncertain. Germline V CDR1 and CDR2: MDHEN, SYDVKM. Trimming took 3 bases from V and 0 from J, leaving 5 bases between them. The CDR3 totals 14 residues. The CDR3 loop reads CASSFPTNTGELFF. CDR3 DNA sequence: TGTGCCAGCAGTTTTCCAACGAACACCGGGGAGCTGTTTTTT.

The chain employs TRBV28 and TRBJ1-5; possibly TRBD1 for D (5 bases). The V gene lost 8 bases and the J gene lost 0 bases, with 14 bases spanning the gap. The V gene's germline CDR1 is MDHEN and CDR2 SYDVKM. The CDR3 sequence is 15 residues long. The chain's CDR3 is CASLSGDDSNQPQHF. As DNA, the CDR3 is TGTGCCAGCCTTTCGGGGGATGATAGCAATCAGCCCCAGCATTTT.

The chain recombines TRBV28 with TRBJ1-2, with no clear D. Trimming pared 5 bases from V and 4 bases from J, leaving 11 bases between. Germline CDR1 reads MDHEN; CDR2 reads SYDVKM. This CDR3 is built from 13 residues. The CDR3 is CASSEGLGYGYTF. Here the CDR3 DNA reads TGTGCCAGCAGTGAAGGACTCGGCTATGGCTACACCTTC.

The chain links TRBV5-1 to TRBJ2-1, with TRBD1 matching 8 bases. The CDR3 sequence is 13 residues long. J was trimmed by 10 bases and V by 2 bases; bases with no gene match: 5. Germline lookup yields CDR1 SGHRS and CDR2 YFSETQ. The CDR3 loop reads CASSFPGGEEQFF. CDR3 nucleotides: TGCGCCAGCAGCTTTCCAGGGGGCGAAGAGCAGTTCTTC.

The rearrangement joins TRBV2 to TRBJ1-2; D may be TRBD1 (6 bases). Germline V gene sequence: CDR1 SNHLY, CDR2 FYNNEI. Trimming removed 3 bases at V and 2 bases at J, with 16 bases between. The CDR3 is made up of 16 amino acids. The CDR3 reads CASSDWGGRLNYGYTF. CDR3 DNA: TGTGCCAGCAGTGATTGGGGGGGCAGATTAAACTATGGCTACACCTTC. Looking up the rest from reference TRBV2 and TRBJ1-2 gives the full variable domain: EPEVTQTPSHQVTQMGQEVILRCVPISNHLYFYWYRQILGQKVEFLVSFYNNEISEKSEIFDDQFSVERPDGSNFTLKIRSTKLEDSAMYFCASSDWGGRLNYGYTFGSGTRLTVV.

The V gene is TRBV28, the J gene TRBJ2-3, with 10 nucleotides matching TRBD1. This CDR3 comprises 15 residues. Germline CDR1 and CDR2: MDHEN and SYDVKM. V was clipped by 4 bases and J by 5 bases; unmatched bases: 6. This CDR3 reads CASSSPGQGLDTQYF. In nucleotides, the CDR3 is TGTGCCAGCAGTTCACCGGGACAGGGGTTAGATACGCAGTATTTT.

The V gene is TRBV25-1, the J gene TRBJ1-2; 10 bases line up with TRBD1. CDR3 length: 12 residues. Germline V gene sequence: CDR1 MGHDK, CDR2 SYGVNS. The ends lost 8 bases at V and 4 bases at J; junction bases unmatched: 1. CDR3 in amino acids: CASGTGVYGYTF. The CDR3 DNA reads TGTGCCAGCGGGACAGGGGTCTATGGCTACACCTTC.

This clone turned up a few times. The chain uses TRBV7-9 and TRBJ2-1; the match to TRBD2 covers 9 bases. There are 15 residues in the CDR3. J was trimmed by 7 bases and V by 3 bases; bases with no gene match: 7. Germline V gene lookup returns CDR1 SEHNR and CDR2 FQNEAQ (reference sequence). As DNA, the CDR3 is TGTGCCAGCAGCTTTAGCGGGGGTAGGTCGAATGAGCAGTTCTTC. This translates into CASSFSGGRSNEQFF.

The V call is TRBV3-1 (or the pseudogene TRBV3-2), the J call TRBJ2-5; D might be TRBD1 (6 bases). From germline, CDR1 is LGHDT and CDR2 YNNKEL (reference sequence). The V end was cut by 0 bases, the J end by 3 bases, with 8 bases between. This CDR3 contains 14 residues. The CDR3 sequence is CASSQEYREETQYF. The CDR3 nucleotides read TGTGCCAGCAGCCAAGAGTACAGGGAAGAGACCCAGTACTTC.

The gene calls are TRBV6-2 or TRBV6-3 and TRBJ1-2; D is possibly TRBD1 (5 bases). CDR1 is MNHEY and CDR2 is SVGEGT in the germline V gene. The CDR3 covers 13 residues. The V end was cut by 2 bases, the J end by 2 bases, with 6 bases between. This CDR3 is CASSYKGNYGYTF. CDR3 DNA sequence: TGTGCCAGCAGTTACAAGGGGAACTATGGCTACACCTTC.

V gene TRBV28 combines with J gene TRBJ1-2; D might be TRBD1 (6 bases). CDR3 size: 17 residues. CDR1 MDHEN and CDR2 SYDVKM come from the germline V gene. The V and J ends lost 4 bases and 4 bases respectively, with 22 bases between them. CDR3 protein: CASSSPGAGEGGYGYTF. The CDR3, as DNA: TGTGCCAGCAGTTCCCCAGGGGCTGGGGAGGGCGGCTATGGCTACACCTTC.

The V gene is TRBV3-1 (or the pseudogene TRBV3-2), the J gene TRBJ2-5, with 9 positions matching TRBD1. The CDR3 sequence is 13 residues long. Germline assignment: CDR1 LGHDT and CDR2 YNNKEL (reference sequence). V lost 4 bases, J lost 9 bases, and 6 bases stayed unmatched. In DNA form, the CDR3 reads TGTGCCAGCAGCCGGGACAGGGATTTAGCCCAGTACTTC. It specifies CASSRDRDLAQYF.

The chain is built from TRBV7-2 and TRBJ1-5; TRBD1 aligns across 7 bases. The germline CDR1 and CDR2 sequences are SGHTA and FQGNSA. The CDR3 totals 16 residues. The V segment lost 1 base and the J segment 3 bases; nucleotides outside the gene matches: 6. CDR3: CASSLVGRGINQPQHF. The CDR3, as DNA: TGTGCCAGCAGCTTAGTAGGCAGGGGGATCAATCAGCCCCAGCATTTT.

This clone appeared once. The CDR3 DNA follows: TGTGCCAGTAGTAAGGACAGGGGGAGAAGTTTAGTGGCCGAGCAGTACTTC. Translating it yields CASSKDRGRSLVAEQYF. This chain links TRBV19 with TRBJ2-7, with 10 bases matching TRBD1. Germline lookup yields CDR1 LNHDA and CDR2 SQIVND (reference sequence). V was pared by 4 bases and J by 6 bases, with 15 bases of the junction left unmatched. The CDR3 runs to 17 residues.

The V and J genes are TRBV19 and TRBJ2-5; 7 bases are a match to TRBD2. With 8 bases clipped from V and 7 bases from J, the junction kept 19 bases outside the gene matches. The CDR3 is 16 residues long. Germline V gene lookup returns CDR1 LNHDA and CDR2 SQIVND (reference sequence). The CDR3 DNA is TGTGCCAGTCAACCCTCCAGGGAGGGCACCAGAGGGACCCAGTACTTC. Protein: CASQPSREGTRGTQYF. The full variable domain, in which reference TRBV19 and TRBJ2-5 provide the parts outside the CDR3, is DGGITQSPKYLFRKEGQNVTLSCEQNLNHDAMYWYRQDPGQGLRLIYYSQIVNDFQKGDIAEGYSVSREKKESFPLTVTSAQKNPTAFYLCASQPSREGTRGTQYFGPGTRLLVL.

The chain links TRBV4-1 to TRBJ2-1; TRBD2 matches at 7 bases. Per the germline V gene, CDR1 is MGHRA and CDR2 is YSYEKL. After removal of 0 bases from V and 2 bases from J, the junction contained 16 bases not matched to a gene. The CDR3 covers 20 residues. CDR3 amino acids: CASSQDRGTTIGSTYNEQFF. For the CDR3, the DNA is TGCGCCAGCAGCCAAGATCGGGGGACTACCATCGGATCGACCTACAATGAGCAGTTCTTC.

This chain's CDR3 is CASSPDNQPQHF. The CDR3 DNA is TGTGCCAGCAGCCCAGACAATCAGCCCCAGCATTTT. The V call is TRBV7-9, the J call TRBJ1-5; D remains ambiguous. V gave up 5 bases and J gave up 3 bases, with 5 bases separating them. The CDR3 totals 12 residues. The germline gives CDR1 SEHNR, CDR2 FQNEAQ (reference sequence).

This sequence joins TRBV6-5 and TRBJ2-3; 9 nucleotides match TRBD1. This CDR3 has 16 residues. Per the germline V gene, CDR1 is MNHEY and CDR2 is SVGAGI. Germline trimming cut 2 bases from V and 7 bases from J; bases unmatched to any gene: 10. The CDR3 nucleotides are TGTGCCAGCAGTTACGCCCGGGACAGGGTACTAAATACGCAGTATTTT. Its protein product is CASSYARDRVLNTQYF.

This sequence joins TRBV20-1 and TRBJ1-1, with 7 positions matching TRBD1. With 0 bases clipped from V and 8 bases from J, the junction kept 0 bases outside the gene matches. CDR1 and CDR2 from the germline V gene are DFQATT and SNEGSKA (reference sequence). The CDR3 has 11 amino acids. The CDR3 protein is CSAREGGEAFF. CDR3 in DNA: TGCAGTGCTAGAGAAGGGGGCGAAGCTTTCTTT.

The chain joins TRBV29-1 to TRBJ2-1; TRBD2 might be the D (6 bases). Trimming took off 4 bases at V and 10 bases at J, with 8 bases between the two ends. Germline V gives CDR1 SQVTM, CDR2 ANQGSEA. This CDR3 contains 10 residues. The CDR3 DNA follows: TGCAGCGTTGGGGACTTAGAGCAGTTCTTC. Residues: CSVGDLEQFF.